These T cell receptor beta chains were read from a single sample in a study of post-analysis software for immune sequencing data. TCRdb re-analysed the PCR reads in MiXCR, keeping a single row per CDR3 protein. The repertoire holds hundreds of thousands of distinct CDR3 sequences, 25% to 30% seen once, with around 0.6% in the top ten. The sample was blood. These receptors were taken from a girl aged 10 to 17 with multiple sclerosis. Both conserved end residues are part of each CDR3.

TRBJ2-3 16 TRBV4-3 CASSKRLAGVSDTQYF
TRBJ2-7 15 TRBV10-2 CATGPRDRGTYEQYF
TRBJ2-1 18 TRBV4-1 CASSQVDMGLAAYNEQFF
TRBJ2-1 14 TRBV20-1 CSAAGGPGYNEQFF
TRBJ2-1 15 TRBV28 CASSLSGQGGREQFF
TRBJ1-2 15 TRBV5-6 CASSLRQGWVHGYTF
TRBJ2-1 11 TRBV29-1 CSVAPVDEQFF
TRBJ1-2 16 TRBV29-1 CSVAGGLPSFNYGYTF
TRBJ2-2 13 TRBV7-2 CASNRVNTGELFF
TRBJ2-5 15 TRBV7-2 CASSPKSTLQETQYF
TRBJ2-3 15 TRBV7-2 CASRIRTVSTDTQYF
TRBJ2-5 13 TRBV28 CARRSTGLAAQYF
TRBJ2-7 12 TRBV20-1 CSAPGTSYEQYF
TRBJ1-6 14 TRBV7-2 CASSLKGSNSPLHF
TRBJ2-3 15 TRBV7-9 CASRRNGEQGEAQYF
TRBJ2-1 16 TRBV7-7 CASSPAIAGRYNEQFF
TRBJ2-5 12 TRBV29-1 CSVEVQRETQYF
TRBJ2-1 17 TRBV6-5 CASITVRKSGRDNEQFF
TRBJ2-5 13 TRBV9 CASSVKVPGTQYF
TRBJ2-6 16 TRBV20-1 CSARGGLKSGANVLTF
TRBJ2-7 14 TRBV29-1 CSVSGTGSSYEQYF
TRBJ2-7 15 TRBV7-2 CASSSGLAGAYEQYF
TRBJ2-1 15 TRBV20-1 CSANTGHSSYNEQFF
TRBJ2-7 13 TRBV3-1 CASSPMSGHEQYF
TRBJ1-5 15 TRBV7-2 CASSISQGGNQPQHF
TRBJ2-1 17 TRBV10-3 CAIIPDRPTSSYNEQFF
TRBJ1-4 14 TRBV28 CASTLPQGKEKLFF
TRBJ2-5 16 TRBV7-9 CASRPRTSGRQETQYF
TRBJ2-1 21 TRBV10-3 CAISESAGTSGRGDRYNEQFF
TRBJ2-2 13 TRBV9 CASTKYEGGELFF
TRBJ2-5 14 TRBV20-1 CSAPEAGLRETQYF
TRBJ2-1 19 TRBV20-1 CSASSPGAGGPLSYNEQFF
TRBJ1-5 14 TRBV7-9 CASSPGQINQPQHF
TRBJ2-3 20 TRBV6-5 CASSYSRSWQGGISTDTQYF
TRBJ2-3 18 TRBV5-8 CASSRPGLAGARPDTQYF
TRBJ2-3 11 TRBV27 CASSFFDTQYF
TRBJ2-3 16 TRBV12-3/TRBV12-4 CASSSDWGASTDTQYF
TRBJ2-7 13 TRBV29-1 CSAALGRGDEQYF
. 14 TRBV5-5 CASRGSGVIETQYF
TRBJ1-1 13 TRBV18 CASSPGMFTEAFF
TRBJ1-5 14 TRBV29-1 CSVGSLNSNQPQHF
TRBJ2-5 11 TRBV6-2/TRBV6-3 CATNRGQTQYF
TRBJ2-1 13 TRBV7-2 CASSLPHGGEQFF
TRBJ1-6 15 TRBV15 CATREAGWGNSPLHF
TRBJ1-2 14 TRBV27 CASSTQGGIYGYTF
TRBJ2-7 13 TRBV2 CASSESRGWEQYF
TRBJ2-7 14 TRBV20-1 CSARPTGGPREQYF
TRBJ2-1 15 TRBV6-2/TRBV6-3 CASSYSSGGPNEQFF
TRBJ1-2 13 TRBV6-5 CASRQGYPDGYTF
TRBJ2-7 14 TRBV7-2 CASSWVREFGEQYF
TRBJ1-2 14 TRBV12-3/TRBV12-4 CASSTTGGFYGYTF
TRBJ2-1 14 TRBV20-1 CSASGSRPGDEQFF
TRBJ2-3 14 TRBV29-1 CSVEGGRRSDTQYF
. 15 TRBV6-2/TRBV6-3 CASSYKGTGIGEQYF
TRBJ2-5 17 TRBV7-9 CASSFSGWREGGREQYF
TRBJ2-4 18 TRBV5-1 CASTRPAADLVAKNIQYF
TRBJ2-4 17 TRBV29-1 CSVEASLAGAFKNIQYF